This T cell receptor (beta chain) was found in a study of CD4 T cells in relation to SARS-CoV-2 and coronaviruses. Overall study results and limits: About 65% of donors had memory CD4+ clonotypes crossrecognizing SARS-CoV-2 and common cold coronavirus spike.

Before the COVID-19 pandemic, during about 2010-2019, CD4+ T cells were taken from unexposed donors. After less than 11 days of culture, CD4+ T cells were isolated. Testing used SARS-CoV-2 S/N and four cold-coronavirus spikes on unexposed-donor CD4+ T cells, cells permitting. The data were produced by immunoSEQ multiplex PCR, yet TCRdb's version contains in-frame clones alone and is incomplete. This sample has about 15,000 clones, with roughly 78% found just once. In the case of this clone: Its specificity is unknown.

Germline CDR1 and CDR2: MDHEN and SYDVKM. The CDR3 runs to 16 residues. V lost 6 bases and J lost 3; bases outside the gene matches: 9. The source material was CD4+ T cells from PBMCs, cultured in vitro. The sequence came from a human donor in good health. This chain connects TRBV28 to TRBJ1-5, with 9 positions matching TRBD1. The CDR3 here is CASSRGGTGNNQPQHF. DNA for the CDR3: TGTGCCAGCAGCCGGGGGGGGACAGGGAACAATCAGCCCCAGCATTTT.